What follows are 14 T cell receptor beta chains derived from one specimen sequenced in a study of tumor-infiltrating lymphocytes in primary liver carcinoma. Extraction of RNA together with DNA used roughly 20-32 mg of unsorted bulk tissue. A constant-region primer served to make TCR beta cDNA from around 540 ng total RNA. It was through three nested multiplex PCR rounds of slightly modified ARM-PCR that TCR beta libraries arose. Each of the first two PCR rounds ran roughly 9 cycles with TRBV1-TRBV30 forward and C-beta reverse primers. TCRdb passed the multiplex PCR reads through MiXCR, listing each CDR3 protein once. The table includes tens of thousands of distinct CDR3 sequences, around 77% detected once. The specimen sequenced was liver tumor tissue from sampling region 5. Subset noted: tumor region T5, tumor centre. These receptors all stem from a woman in her twenties or thirties with primary liver carcinoma and hepatitis B virus infection.

Turning to this clonotype: A read error may produce the germline difference seen at one junction end. The genes are TRBV29-1 and TRBJ2-1, with D hard to call. Germline CDR1 reads SQVTM; CDR2 reads ANQGSEA. There are 10 residues in the CDR3. The CDR3: CSIDQNEQLF. The CDR3 DNA follows: TGCAGCATAGATCAAAATGAACAGCTCTTC.

This clonotype was counted at least ten times. Likely a read error: the CDR3 ends without its conserved phenylalanine or tryptophan. The chain joins TRBV2 to TRBJ2-6; perhaps TRBD2 as D (5 bases). The CDR3 covers 15 residues. Germline lookup yields CDR1 SNHLY and CDR2 FYNNEI. The V gene lost 0 bases and the J gene lost 3 bases, with 6 bases spanning the gap. The DNA of the CDR3 is TGTGCCAGCAGTGAAGCACGGGGTGGGGCCAACGTCCTGACTTCC. Protein product: CASSEARGGANVLTS.

Note on this clonotype: An end of the junction does not agree with germline; a read error may underlie this. The chain is built from TRBV4-2 and TRBJ2-1; no clear D. The CDR3 contains 18 residues. Per the germline V gene, CDR1 is LGHNA and CDR2 is YNFKEQ. This chain's CDR3 is CACSQVVSVRSSYNEQFF. The CDR3, as DNA: TGTGCCTGCAGCCAAGTAGTGAGCGTTAGAAGCTCCTACAATGAGCAGTTCTTC.

Comment on this clonotype: One end of the junction does not line up with germline, which may come from a read error. This sequence joins TRBV5-4 and TRBJ2-7, with 8 nucleotides matching TRBD2. Germline assignment: CDR1 SGHNT and CDR2 YYREEE (reference sequence). This CDR3 region has 15 residues. The CDR3 DNA is TGTGCAAGCAACCCCGGCGGGGGGTCCTCCTACGAGCAGTACTTC. Translating it yields CASNPGGGSSYEQYF. The complete variable domain, with remaining parts taken from reference TRBV5-4 and TRBJ2-7, reads ETGVTQSPTHLIKTRGQQVTLRCSSQSGHNTVSWYQQALGQGPQFIFQYYREEENGRGNFPPRFSGLQFPNYSSELNVNALELDDSALYLCASNPGGGSSYEQYFGPGTRLTVT.

As regards this clonotype: This CDR3 fails to terminate in the conserved phenylalanine or tryptophan, so it likely reflects a read error. The chain uses TRBV10-2 and TRBJ2-7, with 7 bases that match TRBD2. The germline V gene has CDR1 WSHSY and CDR2 SAAADI. The CDR3 has 13 amino acids. CDR3 amino acids: CASNRAGYYEQYS. CDR3 bases: TGCGCCAGCAATCGAGCGGGGTACTACGAACAGTACTCC.

Remarks on this clonotype: At one end the junction does not follow the germline gene, possibly because of a read error. The J gene is TRBJ2-3, the V gene TRBV11-3, with D maybe TRBD2 (6 bases). This CDR3 comprises 16 residues. CDR1 SGHNT and CDR2 YENEEA come from the germline V gene. The CDR3 reads CVSNSGSGRGTDTQYF. CDR3 DNA sequence: TGTGTCAGCAACTCCGGGAGCGGGCGAGGCACGGATACGCAGTATTTT.

This clonotype was found many times. The chain carries TRBV2 and TRBJ2-1; D is uncertain. Per germline, CDR1 SNHLY and CDR2 FYNNEI. The germline V and J ends were trimmed by 6 bases and 0 bases, with 9 bases remaining between them. The CDR3 is 14 amino acids. CDR3 nucleotide sequence: TGTGCCAGCAGCTTTGCTAGCTCCTACAATGAGCAGTTCTTC. Its translation is CASSFASSYNEQFF.

The gene calls are TRBV4-1 and TRBJ2-1; D is perhaps TRBD2 (6 bases). Per the germline V gene, CDR1 is MGHRA and CDR2 is YSYEKL. The CDR3 is made up of 15 amino acids. CDR3 protein: CSSSRDGLARDEQFF. The CDR3 DNA reads as TGCTCAAGCAGCCGAGATGGTCTAGCGAGGGATGAGCAGTTCTTC.

As for this clonotype: Possible read error: a much larger clone is one base away. The gene calls are TRBV6-6 and TRBJ2-3, with a possible D match to TRBD2 (5 bases). CDR1 is MNHNY, CDR2 SVGAGI, per germline (reference sequence). The CDR3 has 11 amino acids. CDR3 loop: CASTSRDMQYF. The CDR3 nucleotides read TGTGCCAGCACCTCGAGGGATATGCAGTATTTT.

The rearrangement uses TRBV11-2 and TRBJ1-2; D gene uncertain. The CDR3 loop spans 14 amino acids. CDR1 SGHAT and CDR2 FQNNGV come from the germline V gene. V was clipped by 8 bases and J by 1 base, with 14 bases between them. The CDR3 loop is CASGSREVNYGYTF. The CDR3 nucleotides read TGTGCCAGCGGCTCAAGGGAAGTTAACTATGGCTACACCTTC. The variable domain in full, with the rest retrieved from reference TRBV11-2 and TRBJ1-2, is EAGVAQSPRYKIIEKRQSVAFWCNPISGHATLYWYQQILGQGPKLLIQFQNNGVVDDSQLPKDRFSAERLKGVDSTLKIQPAKLEDSAVYLCASGSREVNYGYTFGSGTRLTVV.

This clonotype counts as medium-sized. The rearrangement links TRBV6-5 to TRBJ2-1, with TRBD2 identical over 10 bases. V was pared by 5 bases and J by 2 bases, with 6 bases of the junction left unmatched. The CDR3 has 16 amino acids. CDR1 and CDR2 (germline): MNHEY, SVGAGI. CDR3 sequence: CASSLGLARPYNEQFF. The CDR3, as DNA: TGTGCCAGCAGTCTGGGACTAGCGCGTCCCTACAATGAGCAGTTCTTC.

Details on this clonotype: Compared with germline, one end of the junction differs, possibly owing to a read error. This chain joins TRBV4-2 and TRBJ2-7, with 10 bases fitting TRBD1. The germline CDR1 and CDR2 sequences are LGHNA and YNFKEQ. CDR3 length equals 18 residues. The CDR3 coding sequence is TGTGGCAGCAGCCAGGAACACATAGGACAGGGGGGACCGCGCGAGCAATACTTC. Amino acid sequence: CGSSQEHIGQGGPREQYF.

This clonotype was detected only once. A read error may account for a junction end that differs from germline. The rearrangement uses TRBV11-1 and TRBJ2-7; D is unresolved. CDR1 is SGHAT and CDR2 is FQDESV in the germline V gene (reference sequence). The CDR3 loop spans 13 amino acids. The CDR3 DNA reads as TGTACCAGCAGTTTAGGATATCTGCGCGAGCAGTACTTC. Its protein is CTSSLGYLREQYF. Drawing the rest from reference TRBV11-1 and TRBJ2-7, the complete variable domain is EAEVAQSPRYKITEKSQAVAFWCDPISGHATLYWYRQILGQGPELLVQFQDESVVDDSQLPKDRFSAERLKGVDSTLKIQPAELGDSAMYLCTSSLGYLREQYFGPGTRLTVT.

Worth noting for this clonotype: Because the CDR3 is missing its conserved closing phenylalanine or tryptophan, this is likely a read error. This sequence joins TRBV10-3 and TRBJ1-3; no firm D call. Germline loops: CDR1 ENHRY, CDR2 SYGVKD. The CDR3 spans 14 residues. The CDR3 DNA sequence: TGCGCCATCAGTGGGTCAGTTTCTGGAAACACCATATATATT. This encodes CAISGSVSGNTIYI.